This T cell receptor beta chain originates from a study of vaccination and CD4 T cells after COVID-19. The Oncomine TCR Beta short-read assay sequenced DNA from cultured CD4+ T cells. TCRdb fed the PCR reads into MiXCR, producing one record per CDR3 protein. The table has around 11,000 distinct CDR3 sequences, about 38% seen once. Noted treatment: approximately nine-day PBMC culture with coronavirus spike peptide pools or control peptides (ViraFEST assay). After expanding antigen-specific T cells with peptide pools, ViraFEST sequenced their TCRs. About this clonotype: Its antigen is not known.

Germline assignment: CDR1 SGHTA and CDR2 FQGNSA. The CDR3 is 14 amino acids. V shed 5 bases and J shed 2 bases, with 13 bases lying between them. The sample was CD4+ T cells from blood, cultured in vitro, taken after SARS-CoV-2 vaccination. This clonotype originated in a human donor who had recovered from COVID-19. The chain recombines TRBV7-2 with TRBJ2-7; D may be TRBD1 or TRBD2 (5 bases each). The CDR3 here is CASSRGLRTYEQYF. The CDR3 DNA reads TGTGCCAGCAGCCGGGGCCTTCGTACCTACGAGCAGTACTTC.